This T cell receptor beta chain stems from a study of blood T cell repertoires in COVID-19. Study-level background: Material from acute and convalescent COVID-19 was sourced from the United States, Italy and Spain.

Some clones are missing from TCRdb's copy, which holds only in-frame ones; the method was immunoSEQ multiplex PCR. The sample lists under 150,000 clones, approximately 80% seen once, with around 4.2% in the top ten. Trimming shortened V by 5 bases and J by 5 bases, and 12 bases separated the two germline ends. CDR3 length equals 12 residues. CDR1 GTSNPN and CDR2 SVGIG come from the germline V gene (reference sequence). The specimen was peripheral blood. The TCR was taken from a woman aged 80 or over with active or convalescent COVID-19. The V gene is TRBV30, the J gene TRBJ1-1; the D is unclear. CDR3 region: CAWGEQWTEAFF. DNA for the CDR3: TGTGCCTGGGGGGAGCAGTGGACTGAAGCTTTCTTT.